This T cell receptor (beta chain) was identified during a study of post-analysis software for immune sequencing data. This clonotype was detected a few times. Unique molecular identifiers were carried by the TCR beta cDNA libraries. In TCRdb, the PCR reads were re-called with MiXCR into one record per CDR3 protein. Of 150,000 to 200,000 distinct CDR3 sequences detected, about 37% appear once; the ten largest clones hold around 30%. This clonotype originated in a girl aged 10-17 years with multiple sclerosis. Sequenced here: blood, sampled after autologous hematopoietic stem cell transplantation.

The CDR3 here is CASNNLAGQPVQFF. Written as DNA, the CDR3 is TGTGCCAGCAACAATCTAGCGGGCCAACCGGTGCAGTTCTTC. The chain has TRBV7-2 and TRBJ2-1, with 8 bases that match TRBD2. V was clipped by 7 bases and J by 12 bases; unmatched bases: 14. Germline assignment: CDR1 SGHTA and CDR2 FQGNSA. The length of the CDR3 is 14 residues.